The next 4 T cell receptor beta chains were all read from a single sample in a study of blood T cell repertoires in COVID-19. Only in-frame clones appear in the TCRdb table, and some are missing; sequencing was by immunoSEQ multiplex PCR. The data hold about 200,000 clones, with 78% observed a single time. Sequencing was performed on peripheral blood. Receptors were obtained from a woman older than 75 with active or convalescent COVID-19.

The CDR3 sequence is CASTRTGNTDTQYF. The CDR3 DNA is TGTGCCAGCACCAGGACAGGAAACACAGATACGCAGTATTTT. The gene calls are TRBV9 and TRBJ2-3; TRBD1 matches at 7 bases. Germline V gives CDR1 SGDLS, CDR2 YYNGEE. V lost 6 bases and J lost 2; bases outside the gene matches: 6. The CDR3 spans 14 residues.

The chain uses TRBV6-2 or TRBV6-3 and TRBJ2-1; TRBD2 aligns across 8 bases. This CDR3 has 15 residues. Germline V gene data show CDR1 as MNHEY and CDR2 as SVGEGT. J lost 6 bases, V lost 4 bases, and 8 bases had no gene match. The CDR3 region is CASSLISGGANEQFF. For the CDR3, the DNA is TGTGCCAGCAGTTTGATTTCCGGGGGGGCCAATGAGCAGTTCTTC.

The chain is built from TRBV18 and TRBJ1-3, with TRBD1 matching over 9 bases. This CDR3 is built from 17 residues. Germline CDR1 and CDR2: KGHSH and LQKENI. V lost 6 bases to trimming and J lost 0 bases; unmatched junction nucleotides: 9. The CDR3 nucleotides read TGTGCCAGCTCGTCAGGACAGGGGATGGGCTCTGGAAACACCATATATTTT. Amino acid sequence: CASSSGQGMGSGNTIYF.

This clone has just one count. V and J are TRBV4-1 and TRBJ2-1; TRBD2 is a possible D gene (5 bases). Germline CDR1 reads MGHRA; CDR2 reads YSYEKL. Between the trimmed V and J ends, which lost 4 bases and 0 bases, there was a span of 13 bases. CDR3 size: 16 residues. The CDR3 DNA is TGCGCCAGCAGCCGGCACTCGGGGAGCTCCTACAATGAGCAGTTCTTC. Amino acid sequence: CASSRHSGSSYNEQFF.